The 15 T cell receptor beta chains in this list originate from one sample, sequenced in a study of Ad26.COV2.S vaccination and SARS-CoV-2 variants. Regarding treatment: 19 received Ad26.COV2.S at low or high dose, single or two shots; about 5 received placebo; per-sample allocation not given. Samples were taken on day 63 after the first vaccine or placebo injection. Method: immunoSEQ multiplex PCR; TCRdb's copy keeps in-frame clones and lacks some. The sample has a few hundred thousand clones, around 89% seen once. Sequencing used peripheral blood, obtained in a trial of Ad26.COV2.S vaccine versus placebo. Receptors were obtained from a person aged 18-60 years who received the Ad26.COV2.S COVID-19 vaccine or a placebo.

V and J are TRBV7-2 and TRBJ2-5; D remains unclear. Between the trimmed V and J ends, which lost 5 bases and 1 base, there was a span of 14 bases. The CDR3 runs 15 residues. Germline assignment: CDR1 SGHTA and CDR2 FQGNSA. CDR3 DNA: TGTGCCAGCAGCCCGCATTGGGGAAGCCAAGAGACCCAGTACTTC. Protein: CASSPHWGSQETQYF.

The CDR3, as DNA: TGTGCCAGCAGCTTAGCAAACAGGGGTGAAGCTTTCTTT. It yields the protein CASSLANRGEAFF. The chain uses TRBV7-9 and TRBJ1-1; 7 nucleotides align to TRBD1. This CDR3 is 13 amino acids long. Trimming took 0 bases from V and 7 from J; bases not matched to a gene: 2. Germline assignment: CDR1 SEHNR and CDR2 FQNEAQ (reference sequence).

With respect to this clone: In the same sample, other DNA sequences code for this CDR3. This rearrangement joins TRBV19 to TRBJ1-5; tentatively, D is TRBD1 (6 bases). The CDR3 contains 15 residues. Germline V gene sequence: CDR1 LNHDA, CDR2 SQIVND (reference sequence). The V gene lost 3 bases and the J gene lost 2 bases, with 11 bases spanning the gap. The CDR3 reads CASSIEQGRNQPQHF. As DNA, the CDR3 is TGTGCCAGTAGTATCGAACAGGGACGCAATCAGCCCCAGCATTTT.

The rearrangement joins TRBV6-5 to TRBJ2-7, with D uncertain. This CDR3 contains 14 residues. V was clipped by 5 bases and J by 2 bases, with 13 bases between them. Germline CDR1 is MNHEY and CDR2 is SVGAGI. In DNA, the CDR3 is TGTGCCAGCAGTCCTTCTCCATTCCCCTACGAGCAGTACTTC. Protein sequence: CASSPSPFPYEQYF.

V is TRBV30 and J is TRBJ2-2; 9 positions agree with TRBD1. Losses at the gene ends were 3 bases for V and 6 bases for J; bases not matched to a gene: 5. In germline, CDR1 is GTSNPN, CDR2 SVGIG (reference sequence). The CDR3 contains 14 residues. DNA for the CDR3: TGTGCCTGGAGAGGACAGGGGATCCCCGGGGAGCTGTTTTTT. Its translation is CAWRGQGIPGELFF.

V is TRBV27 and J is TRBJ2-7; 8 nucleotides line up with TRBD1. V lost 9 bases, J lost 3 bases, and 10 bases stayed unmatched. In germline, CDR1 is MNHEY, CDR2 SMNVEV (reference sequence). This CDR3 has 14 residues. CDR3 bases: TGTGCCAGTCGTTTCGACAGGGGAAACTACGAGCAGTACTTC. The encoded protein is CASRFDRGNYEQYF.

CDR3 sequence: CASRSRGQGLDEQYF. DNA of the CDR3: TGTGCCAGCAGAAGTAGGGGACAGGGGCTCGACGAGCAGTACTTC. This sequence joins TRBV2 and TRBJ2-7; TRBD1 aligns across 10 bases. V shed 6 bases, J shed 5 bases, and the junction held 10 bases outside the gene matches. CDR3 length: 15 amino acids. CDR1 SNHLY and CDR2 FYNNEI come from the germline V gene.

The V gene is TRBV27, the J gene TRBJ1-4; 7 bases map to TRBD1. From germline, CDR1 is MNHEY and CDR2 SMNVEV (reference sequence). Losses at the gene ends were 8 bases for V and 6 bases for J; bases not matched to a gene: 12. The CDR3 is made up of 15 amino acids. As DNA, the CDR3 is TGTGCCAGCGCCGAGTCAGGGACAGAGCATGAAAAACTGTTTTTT. Protein sequence: CASAESGTEHEKLFF. Using reference TRBV27 and TRBJ1-4 for the parts outside the CDR3, the full variable domain is EAQVTQNPRYLITVTGKKLTVTCSQNMNHEYMSWYRQDPGLGLRQIYYSMNVEVTDKGDVPEGYKVSRKEKRNFPLILESPSPNQTSLYFCASAESGTEHEKLFFGSGTQLSVL.

The chain employs TRBV9 and TRBJ2-6; tentatively, D is TRBD1 (5 bases). This CDR3 comprises 19 residues. CDR1 is SGDLS, CDR2 YYNGEE, per germline. Trimming left V 2 bases short and J 1 base short, with 19 bases between. The CDR3 is CASSVQSQGLSSGANVLTF. CDR3 coding DNA: TGTGCCAGCAGCGTTCAATCCCAGGGCTTATCTTCTGGGGCCAACGTCCTGACTTTC.

The chain employs TRBV28 and TRBJ1-6; the match to TRBD1 covers 8 bases. J lost 7 bases, V lost 11 bases, and 10 bases had no gene match. The germline V gene encodes CDR1 MDHEN and CDR2 SYDVKM. This CDR3 is 14 amino acids long. The CDR3 reads CASRGPPGNSPLHF. DNA for the CDR3: TGTGCCTCCAGGGGGCCCCCCGGGAATTCACCCCTCCACTTT.

The chain recombines TRBV24-1 with TRBJ1-2; 11 bases match TRBD1. The CDR3 runs 13 residues. Trimming cost V 7 bases and J 6 bases; bases outside gene matches: 3. Looked up from germline, CDR1 is KGHDR and CDR2 is SFDVKD. CDR3 sequence: CATSADRGHGYTF. The DNA of the CDR3 is TGTGCCACCAGCGCGGACAGGGGGCATGGCTACACCTTC.

The rearrangement joins TRBV19 to TRBJ2-2, with 8 bases fitting TRBD2. The CDR3 contains 16 residues. V was clipped by 6 bases and J by 5 bases; unmatched bases: 11. Germline V gene lookup returns CDR1 LNHDA and CDR2 SQIVND (reference sequence). The CDR3 spells CASSPGGGRRTGELFF. The CDR3 DNA reads TGTGCCAGTAGCCCCGGGGGGGGTCGACGGACCGGGGAGCTGTTTTTT. Full variable domain (rest looked up from reference TRBV19 and TRBJ2-2): DGGITQSPKYLFRKEGQNVTLSCEQNLNHDAMYWYRQDPGQGLRLIYYSQIVNDFQKGDIAEGYSVSREKKESFPLTVTSAQKNPTAFYLCASSPGGGRRTGELFFGEGSRLTVL.

V is TRBV3-1 (or the pseudogene TRBV3-2) and J is TRBJ2-7; TRBD2 aligns across 8 bases. Germline CDR1 and CDR2: LGHDT and YNNKEL (reference sequence). After removal of 1 base from V and 2 bases from J, the junction contained 7 bases not matched to a gene. This CDR3 region has 16 residues. The CDR3 nucleotides read TGTGCCAGCAGCCAAGGTCCCGGGGGGGGAACCTACGAGCAGTACTTC. This translates into CASSQGPGGGTYEQYF.

The chain has TRBV7-9 and TRBJ1-5; a possible D gene is TRBD1 (5 bases). In germline, CDR1 is SEHNR, CDR2 FQNEAQ (reference sequence). The CDR3 length is 13 residues. V dropped 5 bases and J dropped 6 bases, with 11 bases sitting between them. In DNA, the CDR3 is TGTGCCAGCAGCCTGGGGGAAGGTCAGCCCCAGCATTTT. Amino acids: CASSLGEGQPQHF. The complete variable domain, with remaining parts taken from reference TRBV7-9 and TRBJ1-5, reads DTGVSQNPRHKITKRGQNVTFRCDPISEHNRLYWYRQTLGQGPEFLTYFQNEAQLEKSRLLSDRFSAERPKGSFSTLEIQRTEQGDSAMYLCASSLGEGQPQHFGDGTRLSIL.

The chain is built from TRBV9 and TRBJ2-1, with a tentative D call TRBD2 (6 bases). The ends were cut back, 6 bases at V and 0 bases at J, with 13 bases in the middle. The CDR3 is 15 amino acids. Looked up from germline, CDR1 is SGDLS and CDR2 is YYNGEE. CDR3 region: CASTSGRSSYNEQFF. CDR3 nucleotide sequence: TGTGCCAGCACCTCGGGGAGGAGCTCCTACAATGAGCAGTTCTTC.